Below are 5 T cell receptor beta chains sequenced from a single sample in a study of cytomegalovirus exposure and HLA in healthy donors. Researchers ran the PCR with 60 Vbeta and 13 Jbeta primers. The protocol was immunoSEQ multiplex PCR, while the TCRdb copy is restricted to in-frame clones and leaves out a portion. The sample has more than 80,000 clones; approximately 72% are singletons. Sequencing was done on a sample of PBMCs. These receptors were obtained from a woman in her 70s in good health and CMV-seropositive.

The chain combines TRBV7-9 with TRBJ1-1; D perhaps matches TRBD1 (5 bases). The CDR3 is 14 residues long. Trimming removed 5 bases at V and 1 base at J, with 11 bases between. Germline loops: CDR1 SEHNR, CDR2 FQNEAQ (reference sequence). CDR3 sequence reads: CASSQTGANTEAFF. The DNA for the CDR3 is TGTGCCAGCAGCCAAACAGGAGCGAACACTGAAGCTTTCTTT.

The gene calls are TRBV4-3 and TRBJ2-7, with 8 bases that match TRBD2. The germline V gene has CDR1 LGHNA and CDR2 YSLEER. The CDR3 runs to 17 residues. V gave up 0 bases and J gave up 4 bases; unmatched junction bases: 11. CDR3 nucleotides: TGCGCCAGCAGCCAAGATATGGTCGGGGGGGGTTGGTACGAGCAGTACTTC. Its protein is CASSQDMVGGGWYEQYF.

This clone has just a few counts. The J gene is TRBJ1-4, the V gene TRBV5-1; the D gene is possibly TRBD1 (6 bases). The CDR3 consists of 15 residues. Per germline, CDR1 SGHRS and CDR2 YFSETQ. The ends were cut back, 4 bases at V and 8 bases at J, with 18 bases in the middle. In DNA, the CDR3 is TGCGCCAGCAGCGTGACAGGAACATGGGGGGAAAAACTGTTTTTT. Translating it yields CASSVTGTWGEKLFF.

V is TRBV10-3 and J is TRBJ1-5; no clear D. The CDR3 sequence is 13 residues long. Trimming took off 10 bases at V and 5 bases at J, with 15 bases between the two ends. CDR1 is ENHRY and CDR2 is SYGVKD in the germline V gene. This chain's CDR3 is CATMYAGDQPQHF. The CDR3 bases are TGTGCCACCATGTACGCCGGGGATCAGCCCCAGCATTTT.

The V and J genes are TRBV4-3 and TRBJ2-5, with 10 bases aligning to TRBD2. Trimming cost V 0 bases and J 5 bases; bases outside gene matches: 9. The CDR3 totals 17 residues. CDR1 is LGHNA, CDR2 YSLEER, per germline. This CDR3 is CASSQDGPLAGEETQYF. For the CDR3, the DNA is TGCGCCAGCAGCCAAGATGGGCCGCTAGCGGGGGAGGAGACCCAGTACTTC.